These 19 T cell receptor beta chains were all obtained from the same sample, sequenced in a study of T cells in Graves' hyperthyroidism and ophthalmopathy. Amplified regions were TCR beta CDR3 sequences from RNA transcripts. Researchers ran a first-round RT-PCR on the TCR CDR3 using the HTBI primer set. TCRdb itself ran the multiplex PCR reads through MiXCR, one entry per CDR3 protein. The sample shows around 600,000 distinct CDR3 sequences, roughly 15% of them seen only once. The sample taken for sequencing was blood. These receptors all stem from a woman in her 50s with Graves' ophthalmopathy.

The V and J genes are TRBV12-3 or TRBV12-4 and TRBJ1-1, with 10 bases aligning to TRBD1. The CDR3 covers 17 residues. V lost 1 base and J lost 2; bases outside the gene matches: 7. CDR3 sequence: CASSLGQGARANTEAFF. The CDR3 bases are TGTGCCAGCAGTTTAGGACAGGGGGCGCGAGCAAACACTGAAGCTTTCTTT.

This clonotype was observed many times. The chain combines TRBV5-1 with TRBJ2-1, with D tentatively TRBD1 (6 bases). Trimming took 0 bases from V and 8 from J, leaving 18 bases between them. The germline V gene encodes CDR1 SGHRS and CDR2 YFSETQ. The CDR3 has 16 residues. CDR3 loop: CASSLALRGSRDEQFF. CDR3 nucleotide sequence: TGCGCCAGCAGCTTGGCACTCAGGGGAAGTAGAGATGAGCAGTTCTTC.

The chain has TRBV3-1 and TRBJ1-5; 10 nucleotides agree with TRBD1. CDR1 is LGHDT, CDR2 YNNKEL, per germline (reference sequence). The CDR3 contains 16 residues. V lost 1 base to trimming and J lost 4 bases; unmatched junction nucleotides: 4. Here the CDR3 DNA reads TGTGCCAGCAGCCAAGGACCGGGACAGGGGAATCAGCCCCAGCATTTT. Its translation: CASSQGPGQGNQPQHF.

The CDR3 nucleotides read TGTGCCAGCAGCCCGACGGGACTAGCGGGCCACACCGGGGAGCTGTTTTTT. Translating gives CASSPTGLAGHTGELFF. The chain uses TRBV11-3 and TRBJ2-2; TRBD2 agrees at 12 bases. The CDR3 covers 17 residues. The J segment lost 3 bases and the V segment lost 5 bases, leaving 7 bases of the junction unmatched. CDR1 and CDR2 (germline): SGHNT, YENEEA.

The table lists this clonotype with many counts. CDR3 in DNA: TGTGCCAGCAGCTTAATTTCGGTCGGGCGAGGGGACACCGGGGAGCTGTTTTTT. It encodes CASSLISVGRGDTGELFF. This chain joins TRBV7-2 and TRBJ2-2; D may be TRBD1 or TRBD2 (5 bases each). Germline V lookup: CDR1 SGHTA, CDR2 FQGNSA. The V and J ends lost 2 bases and 3 bases respectively, with 19 bases between them. The CDR3 totals 18 residues.

There are many counts of this clonotype. V usage is TRBV11-1 and J usage is TRBJ2-1; 7 nucleotides agree with TRBD2. CDR3 length: 15 amino acids. The junction had 5 bases not matched to a gene; V was cut back by 1 base and J by 5 bases. CDR1 SGHAT and CDR2 FQDESV come from the germline V gene (reference sequence). CDR3 sequence (DNA): TGTGCCAGCAGCTTAGGTACTAGCGACCACAATGAGCAGTTCTTC. This encodes CASSLGTSDHNEQFF.

In regard to this clonotype: This may come from a read error, since a much larger clone is one base off. The rearrangement links TRBV28 to TRBJ1-1, with D maybe TRBD1 (5 bases). Germline V lookup: CDR1 MDHEN, CDR2 SYDVKM. This CDR3 is built from 15 residues. Trimming pared 8 bases from V and 0 bases from J, leaving 16 bases between. The CDR3 DNA sequence: TGTGCCAGCGGTCTTCGACAGAACTTGAACACTGAAGCTTTCTTT. It yields the protein CASGLRQNLNTEAFF.

This clonotype was seen ten or more times. The gene calls are TRBV28 and TRBJ2-2; unclear D gene. Germline loops: CDR1 MDHEN, CDR2 SYDVKM. Between the trimmed V and J ends, which lost 2 bases and 8 bases, there was a span of 15 bases. The CDR3 totals 15 residues. CDR3 DNA: TGTGCCAGCAGTTTAAGACTCAATGACCGTGGGGAGCTGTTTTTT. Its protein product is CASSLRLNDRGELFF.

V is TRBV20-1 and J is TRBJ2-3; tentative D call: TRBD1 (6 bases). The germline CDR1 and CDR2 sequences are DFQATT and SNEGSKA (reference sequence). The V gene lost 3 bases and the J gene lost 2 bases, with 12 bases spanning the gap. The CDR3 loop spans 14 amino acids. This CDR3 reads CSASPRGYTDTQYF. For the CDR3, the DNA is TGCAGTGCTAGTCCCAGGGGCTACACAGATACGCAGTATTTT.

The DNA for the CDR3 is TGCGCCAGCAGCTTGGAAGGGACAAGATATGAAAAACTGTTTTTT. Residues: CASSLEGTRYEKLFF. The chain employs TRBV5-1 and TRBJ1-4; a possible D gene is TRBD1 (6 bases). V lost 0 bases to trimming and J lost 6 bases, with 12 bases between them. The CDR3 covers 15 residues. CDR1 and CDR2 (germline): SGHRS, YFSETQ.

This chain connects TRBV27 to TRBJ1-2, with 9 nucleotides matching TRBD1. The germline CDR1 and CDR2 sequences are MNHEY and SMNVEV (reference sequence). The CDR3 runs to 14 residues. The trim removed 6 bases at V and 4 bases at J, leaving 6 bases unmatched. The CDR3 sequence is CASRLQGASYGYTF. In DNA form, the CDR3 reads TGTGCCAGCAGATTACAGGGGGCTTCCTATGGCTACACCTTC.

J is TRBJ2-7 and V is TRBV28; 11 bases align to TRBD2. This CDR3 comprises 15 residues. Germline lookup yields CDR1 MDHEN and CDR2 SYDVKM. V trimming: 3 bases; J trimming: 6 bases; junction bases outside the gene matches: 7. The chain's CDR3 is CASSLISGRVSEQYF. DNA for the CDR3: TGTGCCAGCAGTTTGATTAGCGGGAGGGTATCCGAGCAGTACTTC.

The table lists this clonotype with a few counts. The chain joins TRBV6-1 to TRBJ2-1; maybe TRBD1 (5 bases). Trimming cost V 5 bases and J 9 bases, with 11 bases left between them. Germline V CDR1 and CDR2: MNHNS, SASEGT. CDR3 length equals 12 residues. CDR3: CASSTRVGEQFF. CDR3 sequence (DNA): TGTGCCAGCAGTACCAGGGTTGGTGAGCAGTTCTTC.

Concerning this clonotype itself: One base away lies a much larger clone, so this may be a sequencing read error. The chain recombines TRBV20-1 with TRBJ2-5, with 8 bases aligning to TRBD1. This CDR3 comprises 14 residues. Germline V CDR1 and CDR2: DFQATT, SNEGSKA (reference sequence). CDR3 in amino acids: CGARARQGYETQYF. For the CDR3, the DNA is TGCGGTGCTAGAGCTAGACAGGGGTATGAGACCCAGTACTTC.

This clonotype was recorded at least ten times. The V and J genes are TRBV30 and TRBJ1-2, with D possibly TRBD1 on 5 matching bases. The CDR3 extends over 15 amino acids. Germline V gene sequence: CDR1 GTSNPN, CDR2 SVGIG (reference sequence). V lost 0 bases to trimming and J lost 4 bases, with 15 bases between them. The CDR3 spells CAWSVGTQDAYGYTF. CDR3 DNA: TGTGCCTGGAGTGTAGGGACCCAGGATGCCTATGGCTACACCTTC.

This clonotype was seen ten or more times. The J gene is TRBJ1-1, the V gene TRBV19; D call uncertain. V was trimmed by 7 bases and J by 0 bases, leaving 15 bases between them. Per the germline V gene, CDR1 is LNHDA and CDR2 is SQIVND (reference sequence). The CDR3 consists of 15 residues. DNA for the CDR3: TGTGCCAGTACCTTCCGCCGGCTCATGAACACTGAAGCTTTCTTT. This gives the protein CASTFRRLMNTEAFF.

This clonotype was detected only a few times. This chain links TRBV4-1 with TRBJ2-5; tentatively, D is TRBD1 (5 bases). This CDR3 spans 14 amino acids. The germline gives CDR1 MGHRA, CDR2 YSYEKL. V lost 1 base to trimming and J lost 2 bases, with 8 bases between them. The CDR3 is CASSQVTGQETQYF. The CDR3 DNA follows: TGCGCCAGCAGCCAAGTTACAGGACAAGAGACCCAGTACTTC.

This clonotype was counted only a few times. The chain is built from TRBV9 and TRBJ2-1, with D possibly matching TRBD2 (6 bases). This CDR3 contains 16 residues. V lost 5 bases and J 2 bases, leaving 17 bases between the germline ends. Germline CDR1 is SGDLS and CDR2 is YYNGEE. The CDR3 DNA reads as TGTGCCAGCAGTATTACGGGGGACTTAACCTACAATGAGCAGTTCTTC. Its translation: CASSITGDLTYNEQFF.

This clonotype was recorded many times. The gene calls are TRBV7-2 and TRBJ2-1, with TRBD1 matching 8 bases. Losses at the gene ends were 8 bases for V and 3 bases for J; bases not matched to a gene: 6. The germline V gene encodes CDR1 SGHTA and CDR2 FQGNSA. The CDR3 is 14 amino acids. For the CDR3, the DNA is TGTGCCAGCGAACAGGACAGGGTCTACAATGAGCAGTTCTTC. Residues: CASEQDRVYNEQFF.